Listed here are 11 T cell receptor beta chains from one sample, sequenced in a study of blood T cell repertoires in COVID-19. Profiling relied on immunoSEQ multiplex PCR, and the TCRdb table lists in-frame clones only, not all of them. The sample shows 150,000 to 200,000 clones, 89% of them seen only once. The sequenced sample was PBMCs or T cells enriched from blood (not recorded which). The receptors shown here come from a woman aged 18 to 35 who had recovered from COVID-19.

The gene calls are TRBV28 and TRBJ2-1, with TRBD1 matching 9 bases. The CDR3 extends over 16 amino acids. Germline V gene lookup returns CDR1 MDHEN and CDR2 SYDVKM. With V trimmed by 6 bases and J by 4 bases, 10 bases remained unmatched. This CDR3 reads CASRPHGQGPYNEQFF. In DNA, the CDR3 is TGTGCCAGCAGGCCTCACGGACAGGGGCCTTACAATGAGCAGTTCTTC.

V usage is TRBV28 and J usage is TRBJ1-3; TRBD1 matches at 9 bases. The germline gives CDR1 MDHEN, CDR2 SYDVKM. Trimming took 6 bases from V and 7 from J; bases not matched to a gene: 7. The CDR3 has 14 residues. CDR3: CASRGTGQINTIYF. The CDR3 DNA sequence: TGTGCCAGCAGGGGGACAGGGCAGATCAACACCATATATTTT.

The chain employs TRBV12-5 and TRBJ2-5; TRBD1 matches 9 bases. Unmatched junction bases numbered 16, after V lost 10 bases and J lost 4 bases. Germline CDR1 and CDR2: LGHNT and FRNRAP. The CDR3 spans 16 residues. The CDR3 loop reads CATQRTGQGHSETQYF. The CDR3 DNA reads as TGTGCTACCCAAAGGACGGGACAGGGCCATTCAGAGACCCAGTACTTC.

The CDR3 DNA reads as TGTGCCAGCAGCTTAAATGCGGCGGGAGGTGATGTGAATGAGCAGTTCTTC. Its translation: CASSLNAAGGDVNEQFF. This chain connects TRBV7-2 to TRBJ2-1; 8 bases agree with TRBD2. Germline loops: CDR1 SGHTA, CDR2 FQGNSA. The CDR3 runs 17 residues. With V trimmed by 2 bases and J by 7 bases, 13 bases remained unmatched.

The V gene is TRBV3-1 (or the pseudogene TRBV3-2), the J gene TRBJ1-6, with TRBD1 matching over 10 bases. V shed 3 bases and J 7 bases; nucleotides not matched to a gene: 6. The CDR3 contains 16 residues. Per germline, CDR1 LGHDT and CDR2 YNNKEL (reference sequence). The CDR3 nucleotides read TGTGCCAGCAGCCAGTGGACAGGGGGTTTGAATTCACCCCTCCACTTT. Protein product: CASSQWTGGLNSPLHF.

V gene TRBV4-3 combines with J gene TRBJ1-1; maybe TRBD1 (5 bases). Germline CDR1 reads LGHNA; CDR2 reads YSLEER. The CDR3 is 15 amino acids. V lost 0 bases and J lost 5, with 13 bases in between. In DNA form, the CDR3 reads TGCGCCAGCAGCCAAGATCCAGGCCGGGGGACTGAAGCTTTCTTT. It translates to CASSQDPGRGTEAFF.

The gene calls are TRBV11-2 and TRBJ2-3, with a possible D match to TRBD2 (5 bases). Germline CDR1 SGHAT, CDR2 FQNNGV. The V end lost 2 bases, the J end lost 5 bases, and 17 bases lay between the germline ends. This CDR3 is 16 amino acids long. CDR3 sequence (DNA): TGTGCCAGCAGCTTATCCATCGGCGGGTTCGGAGATACGCAGTATTTT. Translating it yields CASSLSIGGFGDTQYF.

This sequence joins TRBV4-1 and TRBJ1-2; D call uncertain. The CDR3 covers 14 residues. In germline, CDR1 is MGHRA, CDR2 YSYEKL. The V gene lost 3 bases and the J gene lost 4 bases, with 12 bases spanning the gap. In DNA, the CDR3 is TGCGCCAGCAGCCACATAGGGAGCTTCTATGGCTACACCTTC. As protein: CASSHIGSFYGYTF.

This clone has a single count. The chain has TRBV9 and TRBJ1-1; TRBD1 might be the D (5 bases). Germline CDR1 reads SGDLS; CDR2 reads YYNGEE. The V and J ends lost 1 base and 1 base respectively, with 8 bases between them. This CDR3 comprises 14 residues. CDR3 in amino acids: CASSVQGGNTEAFF. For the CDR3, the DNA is TGTGCCAGCAGCGTACAGGGAGGGAACACTGAAGCTTTCTTT.

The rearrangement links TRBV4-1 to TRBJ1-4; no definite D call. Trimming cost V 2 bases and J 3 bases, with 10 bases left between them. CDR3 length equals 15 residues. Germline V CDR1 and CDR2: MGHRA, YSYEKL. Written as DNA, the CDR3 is TGCGCCAGCAGCCAACCGGGATTAGCTAATGAAAAACTGTTTTTT. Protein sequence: CASSQPGLANEKLFF.

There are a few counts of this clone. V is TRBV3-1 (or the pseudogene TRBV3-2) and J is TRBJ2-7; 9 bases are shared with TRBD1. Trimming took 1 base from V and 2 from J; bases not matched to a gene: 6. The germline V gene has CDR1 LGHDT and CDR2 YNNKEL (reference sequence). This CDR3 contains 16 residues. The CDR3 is CASSQGGQGNPYEQYF. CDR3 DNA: TGTGCCAGCAGCCAAGGCGGACAGGGGAACCCCTACGAGCAGTACTTC.